This T cell receptor beta chain was captured in a study of cytomegalovirus exposure and HLA in healthy donors (dated by TCRdb to between 2016 and 2019). For context, the study as a whole: An earlier analysis of fewer than 750 of the donors reported 276 Gb of sequence data and 95 million to 120 million unique TCR beta sequences obtained from around 170 million T cells. Approximately 300 gigabases of sequencing data and about 92 million unique TCR sequences made up an early release that covered 500 to 650 HLA-typed donors. Among the roughly 370 genotyped donors, around 81% belonged to the genetic ancestry cluster associated with self-reported Caucasian donors. The study aimed to test whether signatures of past pathogen exposure could be identified by cataloging public T cell receptors. The study profiled the T cell repertoires of about 640 subjects by immunosequencing and related them to cytomegalovirus serostatus. Along with the roughly 670-subject first cohort, a separate validation cohort of over a hundred different subjects was used. The study combined high-throughput TCR immunosequencing, statistical association of individual TCRs with disease status, and machine learning to predict cytomegalovirus infection status. In a later analysis, previously published TCR beta repertoires from several hundred donors were re-analyzed and high-resolution HLA genotyping was added so that TCR occurrence patterns could be studied. Rather than using new phenotypic data, the later analysis identified candidate immune exposures from TCR beta sequences and from how often those sequences occurred across donors. To decide whether each TCR beta V gene segment behaved as functional or pseudogenic, an earlier analysis of 587 of the donors relied on high-throughput TCR beta sequencing. Donor age, sex, ethnicity and CMV serostatus were collected together with the repertoire data. Genome-wide SNP genotypes for about 55% of the roughly 670 donors were used in a later genetic analysis, which treated that subset as a discovery cohort. Every discovery cohort repertoire had been produced on one sequencing platform. Class I and class II HLA loci were covered by the typing at four-digit resolution. The number of donors typed differed by locus, with about 629-630 for A, B, C, DRB1 and DQB1, over 500 for DQA1, 600 to 610 for DPA1, and about 450 for DPB1. A few DR-DQ haplotypes were handled as single units for association and clustering because linkage in the cohort was strong. On average, roughly 250,000 unique TCR beta nucleotide sequences were sequenced per donor among about 400 genotyped donors of the cohort, with roughly 20% of those sequences being non-productive.

What the work shows at the level of the full study, not this receptor alone: While some public TCRs were present in many individuals, most TCR sequences turned up only very rarely across donors. According to a later analysis, parvovirus B19, influenza, CMV and Epstein-Barr virus appeared linked to several top co-occurrence clusters. The earlier analysis of about 600 of the donors excluded around 17 rarely observed V segments, including chromosome 9 orphons, because counts were too low. Correlated functional status among segregating V segments might be attributable to linkage disequilibrium, but an unknown experimental factor could not be ruled out. Because the 87-base-pair reads could not distinguish some IMGT-functional V segments, including TRBV6-2 and TRBV6-3, those segments were excluded. It was suggested by the authors that the approach could potentially be generalized to other disease states and immunological phenotypes. A further reported finding was that TCR beta sequences accurately predicted the HLA-A and HLA-B alleles for most subjects in the first cohort. The study listed 150 to 200 TCR beta chains as associated with cytomegalovirus. Immune exposure information for the cohort was limited to CMV serostatus. A cluster of highly shared sequence variants was judged likely to be a technical artifact of the sequencing pipeline. The presence/absence analyses assumed that sequencing depth was roughly uniform across donors, and that assumption may not be true. Most CMV-associated TCR beta chains appeared to be HLA-restricted in a later analysis, and the HLA associations seemed to be driven largely by CMV exposure. This cohort had only TCR beta chains sequenced, and the lack of alpha or paired-chain data limited which features could be detected. A later genetic analysis associated a missense DCLRE1C variant with V-gene and J-gene trimming of TCR beta chains, and an independent cohort replicated the association. Compared with equally common non-associated chains, HLA-associated TCR beta chains in a later analysis were more clonally expanded and had lower generation probabilities. Cytomegalovirus status was reported to be diagnosed by the classifier with high specificity and sensitivity in both the original and validation cohorts. Broadly in line with IMGT annotations, most TCR beta V segments showed up in productive rearrangements about 87% or about 30% of the time in an earlier analysis of several hundred of the donors. In a later analysis, the rate of TCR association differed among HLA loci, with DRB1 alleles having the most associated TCRs and HLA-C alleles having the fewest. In vitro tests confirmed that a few of the cytomegalovirus-associated TCR beta chains recognize cytomegalovirus antigens. When HLA alleles, especially DR and DQ, strongly co-occurred, TCR associations were difficult to assign to individual alleles. Because some donors lacked HLA typing at each locus, the association tests relied only on the typed subset. According to a later genetic analysis, donors in an Asian-associated ancestry cluster had fewer N-insertions in productive TCRs than the approximately 670-donor mean. A later analysis associated about 17,000 TCR beta sequences with specific HLA alleles at a false discovery rate of 0.05.

Receptors were amplified or captured by the immunoSEQ multiplex PCR assay. The multiplex PCR relied on a mix of 60 forward primers for TCR Vbeta segments and 13 reverse primers for TCR Jbeta segments. The CDR3 region of rearranged TCR beta genes was amplified from genomic DNA with a multiplex PCR assay. The Illumina HiSeq System was used to sequence the amplified TCR beta libraries as 87-base-pair reads. Concerning the study's data processing: Across the roughly 700 repertoires, a later analysis counted some 81 million unique TCR beta chains, roughly 11 million of which were shared by at least two donors. A nearest-neighbor algorithm error-corrected the raw reads and collapsed the reads into unique sequences, merging closely related sequences to remove PCR and sequencing errors. CDR3 sequences were aligned to IMGT reference sequences to assign V, D and J gene segments. For a sequence to be retained, a match of at least six nucleotides to both a V gene segment and a J gene segment was required. Rearrangements were classified as productive when the CDR3 lacked stop codons and remained in frame with V and J, and all other rearrangements were classified as non-productive. Following IMGT convention, CDR3 was defined as the stretch from the second conserved V-encoded cysteine to the conserved J-encoded phenylalanine. The earlier analysis of about 610 of the donors excluded any sequence lacking an unambiguous match to a single V gene segment. An earlier analysis of approximately 590 of the donors classified V segments as functional when productive rearrangements were above 56.7% and as segregating when the standard deviation between donors was above 5%. A statistical classification framework was developed to diagnose cytomegalovirus status using the catalog of TCR beta chain sequences. In a later analysis, V and J genes were assigned by comparing TCR nucleotide sequences against IMGT/GENE-DB human TR gene sequences. In a later analysis, CDR3 sequences and most-parsimonious VDJ recombination scenarios were assigned using the TCRdist pipeline. In a later analysis, each TCR beta chain was defined by its CDR3 amino acid sequence together with its V-gene family, and reads without a unique V-gene family were excluded. As a way to deal with suspected cross-contamination and a sequencing artifact, a later analysis dropped more than 500 nucleotide sequences that were highly shared and had low generation probability. In a later analysis, a clonal expansion index for each public chain was calculated from normalized within-repertoire ranks of inferred template counts. Generation probabilities in a later analysis came from a VDJ recombination model fitted to out-of-frame rearrangements, and those results were checked against IGoR. In a later analysis, hypergeometric tests were used to score TCR-TCR, TCR-HLA and TCR-CMV co-occurrence, with a repertoire-size bias correction applied to TCR pairs. To estimate false discovery rates, a later analysis permuted the HLA or CMV assignments 20 times. In a later analysis, co-occurring TCRs were grouped using DBSCAN, and TCRdist sequence similarity was added for clustering within HLA-allele-positive subsets. For co-occurrence clustering, repertoires with fewer than 30,000 or more than 120,000 public chains were excluded, along with roughly 5 repertoires with anomalous nucleotide sharing. In its TCRdb copy, this immuneACCESS table keeps in-frame sequences only and misses some clones. Where compared with another copy, unresolved V genes explain less than half of these, and the others have no known cause. D and trimming come from the DNA, and the V and J calls and clone size come from that table. Across this sample there are around 140,000 clones, with roughly 76% seen only once. Approximately 1.5% of the sample comes from the top ten.

Its CDR3 holds 16 amino acids, cysteine through phenylalanine. Here the CDR3 DNA is all that survives: 48 bases in frame from base 1. V is trimmed back by 1 base and J by 5 bases, and the junction contains 10 bases that no gene match accounts for. Based on the germline V gene, the CDR1 and CDR2 sequences are SGDLS and YYNGEE. In total, more than 500 healthy bone marrow donors made up the cohort. At the time of sampling, all cohort members were nominally healthy, though unrecorded immune exposures were likely present. The donor was CMV seronegative and belonged to the group of several hundred seronegative cohort members. A peripheral blood sample was collected from each donor, and TCR beta sequencing was performed on peripheral blood mononuclear cells. The Qiagen DNeasy Blood Extraction Kit was used to extract genomic DNA from the blood cell samples. As concerns this clone: Its antigen has not been determined. No base quality information exists; no much larger clone differs at one position.

Material for sequencing was PBMCs. Here the chain combines TRBV9 and TRBJ1-2, and 8 junctional nucleotides match TRBD1. The source is a female donor in good health and CMV-seronegative. For the CDR3, the sequence is CASSVPRTGSRYGYTF. The DNA sequence is as follows: TGTGCCAGCAGCGTACCAAGGACAGGGTCGCGATATGGCTACACCTTC.